What follows describes a single T cell receptor beta chain. Its cognate antigen is unknown. Per the germline V gene, CDR1 is MRHNA and CDR2 is SNTAGT. Trimming pared 5 bases from V and 3 bases from J, leaving 13 bases between. This CDR3 has 14 residues. The sample is drawn from a study of cytomegalovirus exposure and HLA in healthy donors. Researchers ran the PCR with 60 Vbeta and 13 Jbeta primers. Clones were read by immunoSEQ multiplex PCR, and TCRdb kept only the in-frame ones, dropping some. The sample includes roughly 170,000 clones, 75% to 90% of them seen just once. Study-wide results and caveats: Published work reported that the classifier diagnosed cytomegalovirus status with high specificity and sensitivity. When a later analysis was performed, an Asian-associated ancestry cluster reportedly had fewer N-insertions than the roughly 670-donor mean. Most subjects' HLA-A and HLA-B alleles were reportedly predicted from TCR beta sequences.

Sequencing was done on a sample of PBMCs. This receptor was taken from a man aged 25 to 40 in good health and CMV-seropositive. This sequence joins TRBV6-4 and TRBJ1-1, with D unresolved. CDR3 sequence (DNA): TGTGCCAGCAGTCCCACGCCTATGGACACTGAAGCTTTCTTT. This encodes CASSPTPMDTEAFF.